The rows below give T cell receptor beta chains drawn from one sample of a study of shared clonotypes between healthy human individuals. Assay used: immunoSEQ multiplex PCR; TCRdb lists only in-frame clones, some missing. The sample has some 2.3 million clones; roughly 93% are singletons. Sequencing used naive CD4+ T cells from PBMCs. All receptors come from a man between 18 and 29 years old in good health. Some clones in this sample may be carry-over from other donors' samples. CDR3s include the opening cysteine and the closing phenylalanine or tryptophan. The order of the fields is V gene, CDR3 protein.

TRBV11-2,CASSFFVGTTGELFF
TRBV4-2,CASSQDEGRNTEAFF
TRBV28,CASSLGDRDSPLHF
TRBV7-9,CASSSGTSADTQYF
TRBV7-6,CASSLGGFSYESTDTQYF
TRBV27,CASRLLGTQTNTEAFF
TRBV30,CAWSGVRPYTEQYF
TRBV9,CASSVVPGAADTQYF
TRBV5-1,CASRNSGSSYNEQFF
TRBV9,CASSVEPSGAYEQYF
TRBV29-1,CSGNRGRDEQFF
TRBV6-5,CASSKGVAKNIQYF
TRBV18,CASSPGTLPSGGELFF
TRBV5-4,CASSGQGGFYEQYF
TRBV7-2,CASSLVQREWGIYEQYF
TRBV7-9,CASSLGEVRSGNTIYF
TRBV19,CASSPQGPPTNYGYTF
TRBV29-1,CSVASWGENTIYF
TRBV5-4,CASSPQGAFGGTGELFF
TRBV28,CASSSTGGGSYEQYF
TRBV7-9,CASSGGSSGANVLTF
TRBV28,CASSLVKGQGYTF
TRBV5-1,CASSLAGGNGYTF
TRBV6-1,CASSVSDAEAFF
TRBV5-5,CASLSGGTYEQYF
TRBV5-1,CASSLDRANTGELFF
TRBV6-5,CASGRRFGAFF
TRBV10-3,CAISLNQGSGNTIYF
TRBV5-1,CASSLSAPTYSNQPQHF
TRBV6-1,CASSEYISYNEQFF
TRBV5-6,CASSAYRKANIRTEEQYF
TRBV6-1,CASSETSGLVGYTF
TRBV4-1,CASSQDVTSGRILPFF
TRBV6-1,CASSETPGVQGYTF
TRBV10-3,CATGQGTDTQYF
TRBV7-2,CASSLGLAGTDTQYF
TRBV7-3,CASSTTGRPSFNEQFF
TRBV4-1,CASSQYGWTSGQETQYF
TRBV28,CASSITSYGELFF
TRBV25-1,CASSERGGAIYNEQFF
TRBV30,CAWSVPAGTQYF
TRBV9,CASSVTPSVSYNEQFF
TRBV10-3,CAISHTDQPGLEYF
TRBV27,CASSSAGVAEAFF
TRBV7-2,CASSLTLGLGRGTEAFF
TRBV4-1,CASSQRVTSATGELFF
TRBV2,CASSVNSNQPQHF
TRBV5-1,CASSTDSNQPQHF
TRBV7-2,CASSFSPASGSYEQYF
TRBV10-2,CASSGVSEGGYGYTF
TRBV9,CASSVAQGAYEQYF
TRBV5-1,CASSSGQQNQPQHF
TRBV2,CASRGQTSGLYEQYF